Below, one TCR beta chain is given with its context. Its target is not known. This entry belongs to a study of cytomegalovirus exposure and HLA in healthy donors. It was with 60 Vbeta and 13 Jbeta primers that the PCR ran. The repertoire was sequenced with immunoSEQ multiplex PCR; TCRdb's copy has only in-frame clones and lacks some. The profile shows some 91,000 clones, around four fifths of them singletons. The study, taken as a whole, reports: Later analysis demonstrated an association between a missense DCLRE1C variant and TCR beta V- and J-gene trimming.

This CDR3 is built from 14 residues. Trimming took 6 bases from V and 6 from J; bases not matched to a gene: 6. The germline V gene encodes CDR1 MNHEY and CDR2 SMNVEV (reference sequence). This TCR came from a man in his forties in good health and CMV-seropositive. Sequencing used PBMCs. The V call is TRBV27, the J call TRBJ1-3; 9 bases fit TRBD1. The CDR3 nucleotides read TGTGCCAGCAGCCCGGACAGGGGAGAAAACACCATATATTTT. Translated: CASSPDRGENTIYF.